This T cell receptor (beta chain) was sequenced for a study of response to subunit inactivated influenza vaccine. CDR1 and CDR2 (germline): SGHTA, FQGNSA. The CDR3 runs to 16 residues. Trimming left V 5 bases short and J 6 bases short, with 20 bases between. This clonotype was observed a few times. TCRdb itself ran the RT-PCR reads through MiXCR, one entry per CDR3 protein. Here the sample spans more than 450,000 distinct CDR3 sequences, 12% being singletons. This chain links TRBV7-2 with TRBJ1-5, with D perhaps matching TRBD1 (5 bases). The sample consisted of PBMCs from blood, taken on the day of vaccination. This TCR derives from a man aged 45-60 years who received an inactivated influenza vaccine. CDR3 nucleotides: TGTGCCAGCAGCCTAACCCCGGGACGGGGCAGTCAGCCCCAGCATTTT. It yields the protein CASSLTPGRGSQPQHF. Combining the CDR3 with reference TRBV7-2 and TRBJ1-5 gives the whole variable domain GAGVSQSPSNKVTEKGKDVELRCDPISGHTALYWYRQSLGQGLEFLIYFQGNSAPDKSGLPSDRFSAERTGGSVSTLTIQRTQQEDSAVYLCASSLTPGRGSQPQHFGDGTRLSIL.